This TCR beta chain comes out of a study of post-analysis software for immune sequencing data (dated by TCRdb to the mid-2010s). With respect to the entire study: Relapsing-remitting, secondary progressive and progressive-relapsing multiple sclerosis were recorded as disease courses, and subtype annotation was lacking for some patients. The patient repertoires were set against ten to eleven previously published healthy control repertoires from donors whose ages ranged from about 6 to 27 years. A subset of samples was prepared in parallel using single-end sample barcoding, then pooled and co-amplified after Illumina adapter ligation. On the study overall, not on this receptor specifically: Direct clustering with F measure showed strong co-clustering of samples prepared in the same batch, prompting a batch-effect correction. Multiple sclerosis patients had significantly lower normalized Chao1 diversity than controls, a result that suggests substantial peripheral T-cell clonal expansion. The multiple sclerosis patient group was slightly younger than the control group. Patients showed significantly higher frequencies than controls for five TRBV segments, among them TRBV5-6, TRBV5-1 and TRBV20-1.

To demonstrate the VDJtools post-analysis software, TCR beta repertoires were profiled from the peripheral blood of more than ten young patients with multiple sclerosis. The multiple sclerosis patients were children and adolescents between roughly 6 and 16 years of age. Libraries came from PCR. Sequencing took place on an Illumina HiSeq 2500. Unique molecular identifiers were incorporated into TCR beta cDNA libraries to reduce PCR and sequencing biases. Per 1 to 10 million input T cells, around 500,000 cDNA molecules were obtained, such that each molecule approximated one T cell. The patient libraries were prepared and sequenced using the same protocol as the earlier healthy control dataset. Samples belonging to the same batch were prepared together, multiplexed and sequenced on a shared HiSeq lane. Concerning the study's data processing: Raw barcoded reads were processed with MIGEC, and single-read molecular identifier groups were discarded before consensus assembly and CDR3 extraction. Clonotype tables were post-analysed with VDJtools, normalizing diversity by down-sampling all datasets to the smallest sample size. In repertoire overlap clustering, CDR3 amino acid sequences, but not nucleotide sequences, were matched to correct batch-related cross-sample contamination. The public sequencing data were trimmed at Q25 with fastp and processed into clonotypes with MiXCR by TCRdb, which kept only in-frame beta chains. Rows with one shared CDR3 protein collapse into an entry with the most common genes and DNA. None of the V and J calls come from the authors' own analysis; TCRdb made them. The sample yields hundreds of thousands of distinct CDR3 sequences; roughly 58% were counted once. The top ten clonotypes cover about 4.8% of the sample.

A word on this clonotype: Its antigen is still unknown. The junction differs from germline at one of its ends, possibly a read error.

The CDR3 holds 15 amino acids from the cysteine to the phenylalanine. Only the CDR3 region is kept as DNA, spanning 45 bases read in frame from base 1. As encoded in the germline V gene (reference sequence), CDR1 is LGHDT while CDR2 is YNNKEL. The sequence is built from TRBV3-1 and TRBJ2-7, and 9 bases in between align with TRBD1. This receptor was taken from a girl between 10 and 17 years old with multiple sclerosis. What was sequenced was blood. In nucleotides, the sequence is TGTACCAGCAGCCAAGTGACAGGGGGGTCCTGCGAGCAGTACTTC. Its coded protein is CTSSQVTGGSCEQYF.